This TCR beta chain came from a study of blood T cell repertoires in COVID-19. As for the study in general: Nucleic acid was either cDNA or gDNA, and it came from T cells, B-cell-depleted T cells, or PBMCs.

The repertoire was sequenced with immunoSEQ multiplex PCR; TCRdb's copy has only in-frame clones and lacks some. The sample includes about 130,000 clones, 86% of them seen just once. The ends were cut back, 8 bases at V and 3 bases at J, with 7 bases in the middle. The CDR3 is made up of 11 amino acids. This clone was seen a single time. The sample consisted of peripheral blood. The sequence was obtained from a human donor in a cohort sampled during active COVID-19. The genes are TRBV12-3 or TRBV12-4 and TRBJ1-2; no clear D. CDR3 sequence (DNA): TGTGCCAGCGGTTCTTACTATGGCTACACCTTC. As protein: CASGSYYGYTF.